These T cell receptor beta chains were read from a single sample in a study of cytomegalovirus exposure and HLA in healthy donors. Sequencing was performed with immunoSEQ multiplex PCR; in TCRdb, only in-frame clones are kept and a portion is missing. Of 150,000 to 160,000 clones in the sample, 65% to 90% were seen once. The sequenced sample was PBMCs. Source of these receptors: a woman between 50 and 59 years old in good health and CMV-seropositive. Each CDR3 is given with its conserved first and last residue. The D gene is left open where the match is weak. Clone size is shown for a subset of rows, as once, few, many or a class of expanded clone.

clone size,V gene,J gene,D gene,CDR3 protein,CDR3 DNA
.,TRBV6-6,TRBJ2-3,.,CASSLFDTQYF,TGTGCCAGCAGTCTGTTTGATACGCAGTATTTT
.,TRBV30,TRBJ2-1,.,CAWSQQDEQFF,TGTGCCTGGAGCCAGCAGGATGAGCAGTTCTTC
.,TRBV4-1,TRBJ2-1,.,CASSQTVEAAYNEQFF,TGCGCCAGCAGCCAAACGGTAGAGGCAGCCTACAATGAGCAGTTCTTC
.,TRBV9,TRBJ2-7,.,CASSPEGSRGHYEQYF,TGTGCCAGCAGCCCCGAAGGATCCAGGGGACACTACGAGCAGTACTTC
.,TRBV6-1,TRBJ2-7,TRBD2,CASGMGLAGLEQYF,TGTGCCAGTGGCATGGGACTAGCGGGGCTCGAGCAGTACTTC
few,TRBV2,TRBJ2-1,.,CASSEPTAVPFF,TGTGCCAGCAGTGAACCGACAGCCGTGCCGTTCTTC
few,TRBV27,TRBJ2-7,TRBD2,CASSGTSGGNEQYF,TGTGCCAGCAGCGGGACTAGCGGGGGTAACGAGCAGTACTTC
.,TRBV7-9,TRBJ2-1,.,CASRLGSLSSQFF,TGTGCCAGCAGGCTCGGGAGTTTGTCTTCCCAGTTCTTC
few,TRBV9,TRBJ2-2,TRBD2,CASSPHRTSGGPTGELFF,TGTGCCAGCAGCCCGCACAGGACTAGCGGGGGGCCCACCGGGGAGCTGTTTTTT
.,TRBV6-6,TRBJ1-1,.,CASSADRREAFF,TGTGCCAGCAGTGCTGACAGGCGTGAAGCTTTCTTT
.,TRBV4-3,TRBJ1-2,.,CASSQDDYARGYTF,TGCGCCAGCAGCCAAGACGATTATGCCAGAGGCTACACCTTC
.,TRBV9,TRBJ2-3,.,CASSVDERVQYF,TGTGCCAGCAGCGTAGACGAACGAGTGCAGTATTTT
.,TRBV5-1,TRBJ2-7,TRBD2,CASSLGAGAYEQYF,TGCGCCAGCAGCTTGGGAGCGGGGGCCTACGAGCAGTACTTC
.,TRBV5-5,TRBJ2-3,.,CASSPISTDTQYF,TGTGCCAGCAGCCCAATCAGCACAGATACGCAGTATTTT
.,TRBV2,TRBJ2-1,.,CASTYQGGEQFF,TGTGCCAGCACCTACCAAGGGGGTGAGCAGTTCTTC
.,TRBV28,TRBJ1-2,.,CASSLIPQGSGHGYTF,TGTGCCAGCAGTTTAATCCCACAGGGTTCAGGGCACGGCTACACCTTC
.,TRBV2,TRBJ1-6,.,CASSSGLLSPLHF,TGTGCCAGCAGTTCAGGACTGCTTTCACCCCTCCACTTT
.,TRBV19,TRBJ1-5,.,CASSEGHYNQPQHF,TGTGCCAGTAGTGAGGGACACTACAATCAGCCCCAGCATTTT
.,TRBV19,TRBJ1-5,.,CASSPQEQGRNQPQHF,TGTGCCAGTAGCCCCCAAGAACAGGGTCGAAATCAGCCCCAGCATTTT
.,TRBV5-4,TRBJ1-5,.,CASSLRGSNQPQHF,TGTGCCAGCAGCTTAAGGGGATCCAATCAGCCCCAGCATTTT
.,TRBV6-1,TRBJ2-2,TRBD2,CASSELAGFNTGELFF,TGTGCCAGCAGTGAACTAGCGGGTTTTAACACCGGGGAGCTGTTTTTT
.,TRBV2,TRBJ2-1,TRBD2,CASKGAGDHNEQFF,TGTGCCAGCAAGGGAGCGGGGGATCACAATGAGCAGTTCTTC
.,TRBV9,TRBJ1-5,.,CASSVGGGNQPQHF,TGTGCCAGCAGCGTAGGTGGCGGTAATCAGCCCCAGCATTTT
.,TRBV5-6,TRBJ2-4,TRBD1,CASSPLDRGDIQYF,TGTGCCAGCAGCCCCTTGGACAGGGGAGACATTCAGTACTTC